These 32 T cell receptor beta chains came from one sample sequenced in a study of STAT3 mutations in large granular lymphocyte leukemia. The study, taken as a whole, reports: At least one immunodominant TCR beta clonotype appeared in every T-cell large granular lymphocyte leukemia patient.

These receptors have no identified antigens. Measured with immunoSEQ multiplex PCR; TCRdb has only the in-frame clones, and not every one. The sample yields some 4,500 clones, around 50% seen once. The sequenced sample consisted of peripheral blood mononuclear cells. These receptors all come from a man in his 60s with T-cell large granular lymphocyte leukemia. Some clones in this sample may be carry-over from other donors' samples.

The CDR3 region is CASRAGGPSYEQYF. For the CDR3, the DNA is TGTGCCAGCAGGGCGGGGGGGCCTTCGTACGAGCAGTACTTC. The chain links TRBV6-5 to TRBJ2-7; 9 nucleotides agree with TRBD2. In germline, CDR1 is MNHEY, CDR2 SVGAGI. The CDR3 has 14 residues. Unmatched junction bases numbered 7, after V lost 6 bases and J lost 4 bases.

This chain joins TRBV25-1 and TRBJ1-4; D is possibly TRBD1 (5 bases). The CDR3 is 12 residues long. V gave up 7 bases and J gave up 5 bases, with 8 bases separating them. In germline, CDR1 is MGHDK, CDR2 SYGVNS. CDR3 nucleotide sequence: TGTGCCAGCACCCAGGGAAATGAAAAACTGTTTTTT. It translates to CASTQGNEKLFF.

This clone was detected only a few times. The chain links TRBV25-1 to TRBJ1-5; D not resolved. This CDR3 region has 11 residues. Germline V lookup: CDR1 MGHDK, CDR2 SYGVNS. V was clipped by 7 bases and J by 5 bases, with 6 bases between them. The CDR3: CASTDYQPQHF. The CDR3 DNA is TGTGCCAGCACAGATTATCAGCCCCAGCATTTT.

The chain links TRBV30 to TRBJ2-3; D possibly corresponds to TRBD1 (6 bases). CDR1 and CDR2 from the germline V gene are GTSNPN and SVGIG (reference sequence). The CDR3 is made up of 14 amino acids. Trimming left V 2 bases short and J 3 bases short, with 12 bases between. The CDR3 nucleotides are TGTGCCTGGAGTTTACAGGGATCTACAGATACGCAGTATTTT. Amino acids: CAWSLQGSTDTQYF.

The rearrangement uses TRBV5-4 and TRBJ1-1, with D uncertain. The length of the CDR3 is 12 residues. Looked up from germline, CDR1 is SGHNT and CDR2 is YYREEE (reference sequence). V was shortened by 3 bases and J by 1 base, with 4 bases between the two germline ends. The CDR3 nucleotides read TGTGCCAGCAGCTACAGGAACACTGAAGCTTTCTTT. Its protein is CASSYRNTEAFF.

This clone was found a few times. The rearrangement links TRBV5-6 to TRBJ1-3, with no clear D. Trimming pared 6 bases from V and 5 bases from J, leaving 9 bases between. The CDR3 spans 12 residues. Germline CDR1 is SGHDT and CDR2 is YYEEEE. The CDR3 region has the DNA TGTGCCAGCACCAATGGGAGAAACACCATATATTTT. It codes for CASTNGRNTIYF.

The gene calls are TRBV5-1 and TRBJ1-1; D perhaps matches TRBD1 (6 bases). The ends were cut back, 0 bases at V and 11 bases at J, with 17 bases in the middle. Per the germline V gene, CDR1 is SGHRS and CDR2 is YFSETQ. The CDR3 is 14 residues long. The chain's CDR3 is CASSLAGVDRGAFF. CDR3 nucleotide sequence: TGCGCCAGCAGCTTGGCAGGGGTGGACAGAGGTGCTTTCTTT.

This chain links TRBV30 with TRBJ1-1, with D hard to call. Deletions cut 0 bases from V and 5 bases from J, with 10 bases between. The CDR3 runs to 13 residues. Germline values: CDR1 GTSNPN, CDR2 SVGIG (reference sequence). CDR3 nucleotides: TGTGCCTGGAGTGTACGCTCGGGTACTGAAGCTTTCTTT. Its protein product is CAWSVRSGTEAFF.

The J gene is TRBJ2-5, the V gene TRBV7-3; 9 positions agree with TRBD1. The CDR3 totals 13 residues. V shed 5 bases, J shed 7 bases, and the junction held 5 bases outside the gene matches. Germline V gene sequence: CDR1 SGHTA, CDR2 FQGTGA. The CDR3 is CASSDRGVGTQYF. The CDR3 DNA reads as TGTGCCAGCAGCGACAGGGGGGTAGGGACCCAGTACTTC.

This clone was seen a single time. The chain recombines TRBV7-9 with TRBJ1-1; D possibly corresponds to TRBD1 (5 bases). From germline, CDR1 is SEHNR and CDR2 FQNEAQ (reference sequence). This CDR3 has 12 amino acids. Trimming pared 5 bases from V and 7 bases from J, leaving 11 bases between. The CDR3 DNA is TGTGCCAGCAGCGGGGCGGCTTTTGAAGCTTTCTTT. It specifies CASSGAAFEAFF. The full variable domain, in which reference TRBV7-9 and TRBJ1-1 provide the parts outside the CDR3, is DTGVSQNPRHKITKRGQNVTFRCDPISEHNRLYWYRQTLGQGPEFLTYFQNEAQLEKSRLLSDRFSAERPKGSFSTLEIQRTEQGDSAMYLCASSGAAFEAFFGQGTRLTVV.

There are a few counts of this clone. Relative to the germline gene, one junction end is altered; a read error may explain this. V and J are TRBV2 and TRBJ1-2; D perhaps matches TRBD1 (5 bases). From germline, CDR1 is SNHLY and CDR2 FYNNEI. This CDR3 comprises 13 residues. As DNA, the CDR3 is TGTGCCAGCAGCGAAGCAGGGATCGATGGCTACACCTTC. It translates to CASSEAGIDGYTF.

The V and J genes are TRBV30 and TRBJ1-2; 10 bases align to TRBD1. The J segment lost 4 bases and the V segment lost 3 bases, leaving 8 bases of the junction unmatched. Germline CDR1 is GTSNPN and CDR2 is SVGIG (reference sequence). The CDR3 extends over 15 amino acids. Here the CDR3 reads CAWRTDRGVTYGYTF. In nucleotides, the CDR3 is TGTGCCTGGAGAACGGACAGGGGGGTTACCTATGGCTACACCTTC.

Turning to this clone: The junction and the germline gene differ at one end; a read error may be behind it. The chain carries TRBV6-6 and TRBJ2-1; 11 nucleotides match TRBD2. The V gene's germline CDR1 is MNHNY and CDR2 SVGAGI (reference sequence). The CDR3 length is 14 residues. CDR3 residues: CASSPSLAGGNLLF. As DNA, the CDR3 is TGTGCCAGCAGCCCTAGTCTAGCGGGGGGAAATCTACTCTTC.

This clone was counted a few times. This chain joins TRBV7-9 and TRBJ2-7; 10 positions match TRBD1. The CDR3 has 14 residues. Trimming cost V 4 bases and J 5 bases; bases outside gene matches: 5. Germline V gives CDR1 SEHNR, CDR2 FQNEAQ (reference sequence). The CDR3 DNA reads as TGTGCCAGCAGCTCCCCGGGACAGGGGCACGAGCAGTACGTC. This encodes CASSSPGQGHEQYV.

The V call is TRBV23-1, the J call TRBJ2-7; D possibly uses TRBD1 or TRBD2 (5 bases each). TRBV23-1 is an ORF, and what it does is uncertain. The CDR3 extends over 12 amino acids. The V end lost 6 bases, the J end lost 3 bases, and 9 bases lay between the germline ends. The CDR3 spells CASRRGHYEQYV. CDR3 nucleotides: TGCGCCAGCAGGAGGGGCCACTACGAGCAGTACGTC.

A few counts support this clone. Germline is not matched at one junction end, which may reflect a read error. CDR3 sequence (DNA): TGCGCCAGCAGCTTGGGGGGGACAGCCCCAGCCTCTTTC. Amino acid sequence: CASSLGGTAPASF. The chain has TRBV5-1 and TRBJ2-7; 7 positions agree with TRBD1. The CDR3 consists of 13 residues. The germline gives CDR1 SGHRS, CDR2 YFSETQ.

The genes are TRBV5-1 and TRBJ1-1, with 7 nucleotides matching TRBD1. The CDR3 totals 14 residues. J lost 1 base, V lost 4 bases, and 4 bases had no gene match. The germline gives CDR1 SGHRS, CDR2 YFSETQ. CDR3: CASSTGEGNTEAFF. The CDR3, as DNA: TGCGCCAGCAGCACAGGGGAGGGGAACACTGAAGCTTTCTTT.

This clone was recorded a few times. This chain links TRBV21-1 with TRBJ2-7. TRBV21-1 corresponds to a pseudogene. The CDR3 runs 9 residues. The CDR3 loop is CAGQYEQYV. CDR3 nucleotides: TGTGCCGGTCAATACGAGCAGTACGTC.

Written as DNA, the CDR3 is TGTGCCAGCAGAACCGGGACAGGGCCCAATCAGCCCCAGCATTTT. It is translated as CASRTGTGPNQPQHF. The chain joins TRBV6-6 to TRBJ1-5, with 9 nucleotides matching TRBD1. With 6 bases clipped from V and 3 bases from J, the junction kept 6 bases outside the gene matches. The CDR3 totals 15 residues. Germline CDR1 and CDR2: MNHNY and SVGAGI (reference sequence).

This clone was recorded a few times. The chain uses TRBV5-6 and TRBJ2-1; 9 bases agree with TRBD2. The CDR3 spans 17 residues. Germline values: CDR1 SGHDT, CDR2 YYEEEE. V dropped 2 bases and J dropped 2; count of bases not matched to a gene: 8. CDR3 sequence: CASSLSRGLATYNEQFF. In DNA form, the CDR3 reads TGTGCCAGCAGCTTATCCAGGGGACTAGCTACCTACAATGAGCAGTTCTTC.

V and J are TRBV9 and TRBJ2-1; perhaps TRBD1 as D (5 bases). Trimming took 9 bases from V and 8 from J, leaving 18 bases between them. CDR3 size: 13 residues. Germline V lookup: CDR1 SGDLS, CDR2 YYNGEE. The DNA for the CDR3 is TGTGCCAAGTACCAGGATTCAGGGTATGAGCAGTTCTTC. It is translated as CAKYQDSGYEQFF.

CDR3 in DNA: TGCGCCAGCAGCCCGGGACACCACACAGATACGCAGTATTTT. Translation gives CASSPGHHTDTQYF. This sequence joins TRBV5-1 and TRBJ2-3, with TRBD1 as a possible D gene (6 bases). CDR1 and CDR2 from the germline V gene are SGHRS and YFSETQ. The CDR3 totals 14 residues. V lost 4 bases and J 2 bases, leaving 11 bases between the germline ends.

V gene TRBV5-1 combines with J gene TRBJ2-6, with 8 bases fitting TRBD2. With 4 bases clipped from V and 1 base from J, the junction kept 4 bases outside the gene matches. Germline V lookup: CDR1 SGHRS, CDR2 YFSETQ. The CDR3 length is 16 residues. The CDR3: CASSLRGASGANVLTF. The CDR3 DNA follows: TGCGCCAGCAGCCTGCGGGGGGCGTCTGGGGCCAACGTCCTGACTTTC.

V and J are TRBV5-6 and TRBJ2-5, with TRBD2 as a possible D gene (5 bases). Trimming removed 5 bases at V and 7 bases at J, with 18 bases between. Germline V gene data show CDR1 as SGHDT and CDR2 as YYEEEE. The CDR3 is made up of 14 amino acids. CDR3 amino acids: CASRRTGTLGTQYF. CDR3 DNA: TGTGCCAGCAGGAGGACTGGTACGTTGGGGACCCAGTACTTC.

The chain combines TRBV27 with TRBJ1-1; D is uncertain. The CDR3 runs 15 residues. V was clipped by 0 bases and J by 3 bases, with 11 bases between them. The V gene's germline CDR1 is MNHEY and CDR2 SMNVEV (reference sequence). The CDR3 DNA follows: TGTGCCAGCAGTTTATCCCTAGGCCTGTACACTGAAGCTTTCTTT. Translated, it gives CASSLSLGLYTEAFF.

This chain joins TRBV27 and TRBJ1-2, with 7 bases matching TRBD1. J gave up 3 bases and V 5 bases, and 6 bases lay outside the gene matches. The CDR3 runs to 14 residues. In germline, CDR1 is MNHEY, CDR2 SMNVEV (reference sequence). CDR3 residues: CASSQTGDDYGYTF. The CDR3 region has the DNA TGTGCCAGCAGTCAAACAGGGGATGACTATGGCTACACCTTC.

V usage is TRBV5-4 and J usage is TRBJ1-2; D remains unclear. Per the germline V gene, CDR1 is SGHNT and CDR2 is YYREEE (reference sequence). V was cut by 0 bases and J by 3 bases, with 12 bases left in between. The CDR3 is made up of 15 amino acids. For the CDR3, the DNA is TGTGCCAGCAGCTTGGAGCCTCATTGGGACTATGGCTACACCTTC. Translation gives CASSLEPHWDYGYTF. The variable domain in full, with the rest retrieved from reference TRBV5-4 and TRBJ1-2, is ETGVTQSPTHLIKTRGQQVTLRCSSQSGHNTVSWYQQALGQGPQFIFQYYREEENGRGNFPPRFSGLQFPNYSSELNVNALELDDSALYLCASSLEPHWDYGYTFGSGTRLTVV.

V and J are TRBV7-8 and TRBJ2-1, with D unresolved. V was cut by 1 base and J by 2 bases, with 12 bases left in between. The V gene's germline CDR1 is SGHVS and CDR2 FQNEAQ. The CDR3 length is 16 residues. CDR3 DNA: TGTGCCAGCAGCTTAGACAGTCTAGTCACCTACAATGAGCAGTTCTTC. It is translated as CASSLDSLVTYNEQFF.

This clone has a handful of counts. V gene TRBV2 combines with J gene TRBJ2-7; no firm D call. CDR3 length equals 14 residues. V was pared by 3 bases and J by 0 bases, with 9 bases between. Germline CDR1 SNHLY, CDR2 FYNNEI. This CDR3 is CASSDVGFSYEQYF. As DNA, the CDR3 is TGTGCCAGCAGTGATGTGGGGTTCTCCTACGAGCAGTACTTC.

The chain is built from TRBV5-1 and TRBJ1-5; D gene uncertain. The CDR3 covers 15 residues. Between the trimmed V and J ends, which lost 4 bases and 1 base, there was a span of 12 bases. Germline V CDR1 and CDR2: SGHRS, YFSETQ. CDR3 coding DNA: TGCGCCAGCAGCACAGACGGGATGAGCAATCAGCCCCAGCATTTT. Amino acid sequence: CASSTDGMSNQPQHF.

The V gene is TRBV5-1, the J gene TRBJ1-2; the D is unclear. Germline values: CDR1 SGHRS, CDR2 YFSETQ. V lost 0 bases to trimming and J lost 8 bases, with 14 bases between them. The CDR3 totals 14 residues. The CDR3 DNA reads as TGCGCCAGCAGCTTGGCGGGCTCCCAAGGAGGCTACACCTTC. This codes for CASSLAGSQGGYTF.

The V call is TRBV6-5, the J call TRBJ1-2; possibly TRBD1 for D (5 bases). The germline V and J ends were trimmed by 4 bases and 3 bases, with 15 bases remaining between them. Germline V CDR1 and CDR2: MNHEY, SVGAGI. There are 15 residues in the CDR3. The CDR3 DNA follows: TGTGCCAGCAGTTCAGACGGGACGGAACACTATGGCTACACCTTC. Translating gives CASSSDGTEHYGYTF.